This entry concerns a single TCR beta chain. Other DNA sequences in this sample translate to the same CDR3. The data belong to a study of blood T cell repertoires in COVID-19. Across the study: Acute and convalescent COVID-19 specimens originated in the United States, Italy and Spain.

Authors' data handling: Estimated nucleated cell counts came from reference gene primer amplification. This table comes from immunoSEQ multiplex PCR, and its TCRdb copy is limited to in-frame clones, with some not included. D and trimming were read from the DNA, whereas the V and J calls and clone size are those reported in that table. The data hold about 150,000 clones, with 76% observed a single time. V lost 4 bases to trimming and J lost 4 bases, with 23 bases between them. The CDR3 sequence is 19 residues long. The germline CDR1 and CDR2 sequences are ENHRY and SYGVKD. The chain has TRBV10-3 and TRBJ2-6; D is possibly TRBD2 (7 bases). This receptor was obtained from a woman of 80 years or more with acute or convalescent COVID-19. Specimen: peripheral blood. CDR3 residues: CAISGGGAAAPGGANVLTF. CDR3 coding DNA: TGTGCCATCAGTGGAGGGGGGGCGGCGGCCCCTGGGGGGGCCAACGTCCTGACTTTC.